This entry describes one T cell receptor (beta chain). These data come from a study of technical replicates of blood from a few donors. The CDR3 covers 17 residues. Germline CDR1 and CDR2: SGHTA and FQGNSA. V dropped 0 bases and J dropped 4; count of bases not matched to a gene: 5. Data came from immunoSEQ multiplex PCR; TCRdb stores just in-frame clones and leaves some out. The sample carries some 60,000 clones, roughly 91% recorded once. The genes are TRBV7-2 and TRBJ2-7; 14 bases match TRBD2. Input material: PBMCs. This clonotype was obtained from a human donor in good health. Some clones in this sample may be carry-over from other donors' samples. The CDR3 region is CASSLAAGLAGGYEQYF. The CDR3, as DNA: TGTGCCAGCAGCTTAGCTGCCGGACTAGCGGGAGGATACGAGCAGTACTTC.